This section outlines one TCR beta chain sequence together with its context. This record comes from a study of blood T cell repertoires in COVID-19. Study as a whole: Material from acute and convalescent COVID-19 was sourced from the United States, Italy and Spain.

In the source study's methods: How many nucleated cells were present was estimated from reference gene primer amplification. Clones were read by immunoSEQ multiplex PCR, and TCRdb kept only the in-frame ones, dropping some. The DNA gave D and trimming, while V, J and clone size come from that table. Found here are roughly 300,000 clones, about 86% of them singletons; the top ten hold about 12%. Germline V CDR1 and CDR2: SGHTA, FQGNSA. V lost 5 bases, J lost 8 bases, and 7 bases stayed unmatched. CDR3 size: 14 residues. Input material: peripheral blood. The chain couples TRBV7-2 to TRBJ2-1; TRBD2 agrees at 9 bases. This clonotype originated in a woman in her 30s with COVID-19, enrolled during active disease. CDR3 region: CASSESGGTYEQFF. CDR3 in DNA: TGTGCCAGCAGCGAGAGCGGGGGGACCTATGAGCAGTTCTTC. The variable domain in full, with the rest retrieved from reference TRBV7-2 and TRBJ2-1, is GAGVSQSPSNKVTEKGKDVELRCDPISGHTALYWYRQSLGQGLEFLIYFQGNSAPDKSGLPSDRFSAERTGGSVSTLTIQRTQQEDSAVYLCASSESGGTYEQFFGPGTRLTVL.